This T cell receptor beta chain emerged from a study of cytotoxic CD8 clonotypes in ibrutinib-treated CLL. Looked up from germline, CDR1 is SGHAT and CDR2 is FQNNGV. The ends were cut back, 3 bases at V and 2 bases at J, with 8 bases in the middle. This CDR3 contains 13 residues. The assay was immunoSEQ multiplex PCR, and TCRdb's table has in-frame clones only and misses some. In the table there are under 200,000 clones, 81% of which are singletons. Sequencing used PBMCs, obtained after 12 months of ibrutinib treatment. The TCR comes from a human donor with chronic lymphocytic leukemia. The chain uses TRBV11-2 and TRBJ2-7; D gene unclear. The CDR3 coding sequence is TGTGCCAGCAGCTTTTTCACAGCCTACGAGCAGTACTTC. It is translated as CASSFFTAYEQYF.